The rows below give T cell receptor beta chains drawn from one sample of a study of cytomegalovirus exposure and HLA in healthy donors. Libraries were prepared by immunoSEQ multiplex PCR; TCRdb keeps only in-frame clonotypes and omits some of them. The sample holds about 150,000 clones, around 78% seen once. The sequenced sample was PBMCs. The receptor set was obtained from a woman aged 50 to 65 in good health and CMV-seropositive. Each CDR3 is given with its conserved first and last residue. The order of the fields is J gene, D gene, clone size, V gene, CDR3 protein, CDR3 DNA. D genes are given only for firm matches. The size of a clone is reported for some rows only, either as once, few or many, or as a class for expanded clones.

TRBJ2-2 | NA | NA | TRBV6-4 | CASSREAAPNTGELFF | TGTGCCAGCAGCCGAGAGGCAGCGCCCAACACCGGGGAGCTGTTTTTT
TRBJ2-7 | TRBD2 | NA | TRBV19 | CASSPLGREGGDEQYF | TGTGCCAGTAGTCCCCTGGGTCGGGAGGGCGGCGACGAGCAGTACTTC
TRBJ1-1 | TRBD1 | NA | TRBV10-1 | CASSEGTGGVGTEAFF | TGCGCCAGCAGTGAAGGGACAGGGGGGGTAGGTACTGAAGCTTTCTTT
TRBJ1-2 | NA | NA | TRBV6-5 | CASSFLQGYGYTF | TGTGCCAGCAGTTTCCTACAGGGCTATGGCTACACCTTC
TRBJ2-3 | NA | NA | TRBV27 | CASSLGGRAQYF | TGTGCCAGCAGTTTGGGCGGGCGCGCGCAGTATTTT
TRBJ2-1 | NA | NA | TRBV15 | CATSRETVVNEQFF | TGTGCCACCAGCAGAGAGACAGTCGTAAATGAGCAGTTCTTC
TRBJ2-3 | TRBD1 | NA | TRBV6-5 | CASSLQGGTDTQYF | TGTGCCAGCAGCCTACAGGGGGGCACAGATACGCAGTATTTT
TRBJ1-5 | TRBD1 | once | TRBV19 | CASSDQGGDQPQHF | TGTGCCAGTAGCGACCAGGGGGGTGATCAGCCCCAGCATTTT
TRBJ2-3 | TRBD2 | NA | TRBV27 | CASSFLAGGTDTQYF | TGTGCCAGCAGTTTCCTAGCGGGAGGCACAGATACGCAGTATTTT
TRBJ1-1 | NA | once | TRBV27 | CASSLIEGVKTEAFF | TGTGCCAGCAGTTTAATAGAGGGAGTGAAGACTGAAGCTTTCTTT
TRBJ1-4 | TRBD1 | NA | TRBV19 | CASSTGQGGNEKLFF | TGTGCCAGTAGTACCGGACAGGGTGGAAATGAAAAACTGTTTTTT
TRBJ1-2 | TRBD1 | NA | TRBV4-1 | CASSHPMRGPGRYGYTF | TGCGCCAGCAGCCACCCGATGAGGGGGCCGGGGCGCTATGGCTACACCTTC
TRBJ1-2 | NA | few | TRBV30 | CAWSVGAYGYTF | TGTGCCTGGAGTGTAGGAGCCTATGGCTACACCTTC
TRBJ2-3 | TRBD2 | NA | TRBV15 | CATSRTSGGDTQYF | TGTGCCACCAGCAGGACTAGCGGGGGAGATACGCAGTATTTT
TRBJ2-7 | NA | NA | TRBV20-1 | CSARVRDEQYF | TGCAGTGCTAGGGTTCGGGACGAGCAGTACTTC
TRBJ2-5 | TRBD2 | NA | TRBV18 | CASSPPIGGGETQYF | TGTGCCAGCTCACCACCGATCGGGGGGGGAGAGACCCAGTACTTC
TRBJ1-5 | NA | NA | TRBV30 | CAWGGGNQPQHF | TGTGCCTGGGGAGGAGGGAATCAGCCCCAGCATTTT
TRBJ2-2 | TRBD2 | few | TRBV4-2 | CASSQDPAGGGGGELFF | TGTGCCAGCAGCCAAGACCCAGCGGGGGGCGGGGGCGGGGAGCTGTTTTTT
TRBJ2-1 | NA | NA | TRBV29-1 | CSVWASYNEQFF | TGCAGCGTTTGGGCCTCCTACAATGAGCAGTTCTTC
TRBJ1-4 | TRBD1 | NA | TRBV25-1 | CASSEYMGQGHEKLFF | TGTGCCAGCAGTGAATATATGGGACAGGGGCATGAAAAACTGTTTTTT
TRBJ2-5 | NA | once | TRBV14 | CASSQVGETQYF | TGTGCCAGCAGCCAAGTCGGGGAGACCCAGTACTTC
TRBJ1-1 | TRBD1 | few | TRBV4-2 | CASSRTGVETEAFF | TGTGCCAGCAGCCGAACAGGGGTTGAGACTGAAGCTTTCTTT
TRBJ1-1 | NA | once | TRBV5-6 | CASSLGGNTEAFF | TGTGCCAGCAGCTTGGGCGGGAACACTGAAGCTTTCTTT
TRBJ2-3 | TRBD2 | once | TRBV11-2 | CASSLGWGTTSDTQYF | TGTGCCAGCAGCTTAGGTTGGGGGACTACCTCAGATACGCAGTATTTT
TRBJ2-1 | TRBD2 | NA | TRBV6-5 | CASSLGLAAYNEQFF | TGTGCCAGCAGCCTGGGACTAGCGGCCTACAATGAGCAGTTCTTC
TRBJ2-3 | TRBD2 | NA | TRBV7-2 | CASSPTSFSTQYF | TGTGCCAGCAGCCCGACTAGCTTTAGTACGCAGTATTTT
TRBJ1-4 | TRBD1 | NA | TRBV5-1 | CSSSREGQGSEKLFF | TGCTCCAGCAGCCGCGAAGGACAGGGGAGTGAAAAACTGTTTTTT
TRBJ2-5 | NA | few | TRBV4-1 | CASSRGQGIQETQYF | TGCGCCAGCAGCCGAGGCCAGGGGATCCAAGAGACCCAGTACTTC
TRBJ2-1 | NA | NA | TRBV6-1 | CASSGTVDFNEQFF | TGTGCCAGCAGTGGGACAGTTGACTTCAATGAGCAGTTCTTC
TRBJ2-5 | NA | NA | TRBV5-1 | CASSLAISTGNQETQYF | TGCGCCAGCAGCTTGGCCATTAGTACAGGGAACCAAGAGACCCAGTACTTC
TRBJ1-2 | NA | NA | TRBV7-5 | CARSLVVGQGRCGYTF | TGTGCCAGAAGCTTAGTGGTCGGACAGGGTAGGTGTGGCTACACCTTC
TRBJ2-5 | TRBD1 | NA | TRBV5-4 | CASSSGGTGETQYF | TGTGCCAGCAGCTCCGGAGGGACAGGAGAGACCCAGTACTTC
TRBJ2-2 | NA | NA | TRBV18 | CASSPLRGRNTGELFF | TGTGCCAGCTCACCACTCCGGGGAAGGAACACCGGGGAGCTGTTTTTT
TRBJ2-3 | TRBD2 | NA | TRBV19 | CASRSGGGDTQYF | TGTGCCAGTAGATCTGGGGGGGGAGATACGCAGTATTTT
TRBJ1-3 | NA | once | TRBV7-2 | CASRQGSGNTIYF | TGTGCCAGCAGACAGGGTTCTGGAAACACCATATATTTT
TRBJ1-1 | NA | NA | TRBV7-2 | CASSSGGISEAFF | TGTGCCAGCAGCTCGGGGGGAATTTCTGAAGCTTTCTTT
TRBJ1-2 | NA | once | TRBV7-2 | CASSLYRSNYGYTF | TGTGCCAGCAGCTTATACAGATCCAACTATGGCTACACCTTC
TRBJ1-4 | NA | NA | TRBV5-1 | CASSLYGGTNEKLFF | TGCGCCAGCAGCTTGTACGGGGGAACTAATGAAAAACTGTTTTTT